The T cell receptor beta chain under discussion was sequenced for a study of radiotherapy plus CTLA-4 blockade in lung cancer. This clone is a singleton in its sample. The J segment lost 1 base and the V segment lost 0 bases, leaving 7 bases of the junction unmatched. This CDR3 comprises 18 residues. Germline CDR1 is MGHRA and CDR2 is YSYEKL. Clones were read by immunoSEQ multiplex PCR, and TCRdb kept only the in-frame ones, dropping some. The sample yields about 95,000 clones, roughly four fifths seen once. The chain is built from TRBV4-1 and TRBJ2-4; TRBD2 matches at 9 bases. The sequences come from peripheral blood, collected from a patient treated with radiotherapy plus ipilimumab. This clonotype originated in a human donor with non-small cell lung cancer who had stable disease on radiotherapy plus ipilimumab. The CDR3 loop is CASSQDRAGGTAKNIQYF. The CDR3 DNA reads TGCGCCAGCAGCCAAGACAGGGCGGGGGGGACTGCCAAAAACATTCAGTACTTC.